Shown below are 4 T cell receptor beta chains from a single sample sequenced in a study of T cell responses to AZD1222 COVID-19 vaccine. The protocol was immunoSEQ multiplex PCR, while the TCRdb copy is restricted to in-frame clones and leaves out a portion. The profile shows fewer than 200,000 clones, around 87% of them singletons. This specimen consisted of peripheral blood, obtained 28 days after the second AZD1222 dose. These TCRs come from an adult who received the AZD1222 COVID-19 vaccine.

This clone was observed a single time. The V gene is TRBV5-1, the J gene TRBJ1-1; TRBD1 might be the D (5 bases). CDR1 SGHRS and CDR2 YFSETQ come from the germline V gene. Trimming stripped 4 bases from V and 7 bases from J, with 14 bases between. There are 13 residues in the CDR3. The CDR3 region is CASSSEGRGEAFF. The CDR3 DNA sequence: TGCGCCAGCAGCAGCGAGGGAAGGGGTGAAGCTTTCTTT. Combining the CDR3 with reference TRBV5-1 and TRBJ1-1 gives the whole variable domain KAGVTQTPRYLIKTRGQQVTLSCSPISGHRSVSWYQQTPGQGLQFLFEYFSETQRNKGNFPGRFSGRQFSNSRSEMNVSTLELGDSALYLCASSSEGRGEAFFGQGTRLTVV.

This clone showed up just once. This chain uses TRBV11-2 with TRBJ1-2; no reliable D call. The CDR3 has 12 amino acids. Trimming took 5 bases from V and 7 from J, leaving 11 bases between them. Germline assignment: CDR1 SGHAT and CDR2 FQNNGV. The CDR3 bases are TGTGCCAGCAGCCCTCGGTTTTCTGGCTACACCTTC. The encoded protein is CASSPRFSGYTF.

CDR3 region: CASSLSAASNEQFF. The CDR3 nucleotides read TGTGCCAGCAGCTTATCTGCAGCGTCGAATGAGCAGTTCTTC. V and J are TRBV7-3 and TRBJ2-1; D not certain. Germline V gene sequence: CDR1 SGHTA, CDR2 FQGTGA. V was pared by 2 bases and J by 7 bases, with 12 bases between. This CDR3 has 14 residues.

This clone was observed once. The genes are TRBV27 and TRBJ2-7; D assignment may be TRBD1 or TRBD2 (5 bases each). V shed 6 bases and J shed 3 bases, with 12 bases lying between them. Germline V gene data show CDR1 as MNHEY and CDR2 as SMNVEV (reference sequence). This CDR3 region has 13 residues. In DNA, the CDR3 is TGTGCCAGCAGAGGGACGTTTGACTACGAGCAGTACTTC. Translation: CASRGTFDYEQYF.